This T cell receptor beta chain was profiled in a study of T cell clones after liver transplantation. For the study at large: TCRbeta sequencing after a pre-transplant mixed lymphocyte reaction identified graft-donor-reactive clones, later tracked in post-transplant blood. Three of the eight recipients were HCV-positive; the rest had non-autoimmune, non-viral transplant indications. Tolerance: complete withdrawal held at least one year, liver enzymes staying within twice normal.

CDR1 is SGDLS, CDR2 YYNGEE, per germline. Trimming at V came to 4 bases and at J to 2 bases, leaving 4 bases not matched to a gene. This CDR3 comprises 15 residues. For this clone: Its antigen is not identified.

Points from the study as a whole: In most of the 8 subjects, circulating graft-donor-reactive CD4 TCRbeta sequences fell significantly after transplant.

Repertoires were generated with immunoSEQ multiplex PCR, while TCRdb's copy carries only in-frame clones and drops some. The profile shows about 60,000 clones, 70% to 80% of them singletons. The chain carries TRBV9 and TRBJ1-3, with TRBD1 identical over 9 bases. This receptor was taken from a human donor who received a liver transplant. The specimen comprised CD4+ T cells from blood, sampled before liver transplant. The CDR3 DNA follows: TGTGCCAGCAGCTTACAGGGGGCCGCTGGAAACACCATATATTTT. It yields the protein CASSLQGAAGNTIYF.